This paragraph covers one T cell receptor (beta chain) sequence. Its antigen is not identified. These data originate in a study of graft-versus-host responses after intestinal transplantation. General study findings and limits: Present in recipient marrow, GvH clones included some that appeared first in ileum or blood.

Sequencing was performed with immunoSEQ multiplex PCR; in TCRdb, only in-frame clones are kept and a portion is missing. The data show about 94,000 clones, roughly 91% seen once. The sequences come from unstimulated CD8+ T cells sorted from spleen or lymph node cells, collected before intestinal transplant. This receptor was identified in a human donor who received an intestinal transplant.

The CDR3 reads CASSLGQLNTEAFF. CDR3 DNA sequence: TGTGCCAGCAGTCTGGGACAGCTGAACACTGAAGCTTTCTTT. The J gene is TRBJ1-1, the V gene TRBV6-5, with TRBD1 identical over 7 bases. This CDR3 has 14 amino acids. The ends lost 5 bases at V and 0 bases at J; junction bases unmatched: 3. Germline assignment: CDR1 MNHEY and CDR2 SVGAGI.